Listed here are 28 T cell receptor beta chains from one sample, sequenced in a study of T cell repertoires in cytomegalovirus infection (dated by TCRdb to between 2018 and 2020). No antigen has been identified for these receptors. The sample's treatment or condition label is to be understood as: in vitro stimulation with specific CMV peptide epitopes to enrich CMV-specific T cells. Sequencing used an Illumina HiSeq 1500. The public reads were reanalyzed by TCRdb: fastp trimming at Q25, MiXCR alignment, in-frame beta chains only. Entries are consolidated by CDR3 protein sequence, retaining the most common genes and DNA. This sample holds 700,000 to 850,000 distinct CDR3 sequences; 32% were observed only once. 12% of the sample is in the top ten clones. The material was cultured CD8+ T cells from PBMCs, obtained from culture after CMV antigen stimulation. The receptors shown here come from a human donor in good health (CMV status not recorded). Some clones in this sample may be carry-over from other donors' samples.

Only a few counts were recorded for this clonotype. The chain combines TRBV4-1 with TRBJ1-1; no clear D gene. This CDR3 spans 15 amino acids. The V end was cut by 1 base, the J end by 0 bases, with 9 bases between. Germline V gene lookup returns CDR1 MGHRA and CDR2 YSYEKL. In DNA form, the CDR3 reads TGCGCCAGCAGCCAAGGGTTAGAGATGAACACTGAAGCTTTCTTT. It yields the protein CASSQGLEMNTEAFF.

V and J are TRBV25-1 and TRBJ2-2, with D perhaps matching TRBD2 (6 bases). The CDR3 contains 18 residues. Germline CDR1 reads MGHDK; CDR2 reads SYGVNS. V dropped 5 bases and J dropped 7 bases, with 26 bases sitting between them. The CDR3 DNA sequence: TGTGCCAGCAGTCCCCGGAGTAGCGGCCACCTAAGGGGCGGGGAGCTGTTTTTT. Translating it yields CASSPRSSGHLRGGELFF.

This clonotype was picked up a small number of times. The chain has TRBV10-1 and TRBJ1-3; the D gene is possibly TRBD1 (6 bases). The CDR3 totals 19 residues. Trimming removed 3 bases at V and 0 bases at J, with 21 bases between. Looked up from germline, CDR1 is WNHNN and CDR2 is SYGVQD (reference sequence). CDR3 coding DNA: TGCGCCAGCAGTGAATTTCTCCGGGGGCCGGAAGACTCTGGAAACACCATATATTTT. It is translated as CASSEFLRGPEDSGNTIYF.

Notes on this clonotype: The junction differs from germline at one of its ends, possibly a read error. The chain joins TRBV7-4 to TRBJ2-7; perhaps TRBD1 as D (5 bases). Germline CDR1 is SGHVT and CDR2 is SQSDAQ. The CDR3 runs 11 residues. The CDR3, as DNA: TGCTGGGGCAGAGTAAGCTACGAGCAGTACTTC. Encoded protein: CWGRVSYEQYF.

The chain has TRBV2 and TRBJ1-2; D is unresolved. Germline V CDR1 and CDR2: SNHLY, FYNNEI. CDR3 length equals 14 residues. Trimming cost V 9 bases and J 1 base, with 15 bases left between them. DNA for the CDR3: TGTGCCAGTTGGAAGGCGGGCCTTAACTATGGCTACACCTTC. It yields the protein CASWKAGLNYGYTF.

The chain recombines TRBV7-4 with TRBJ2-1, with 11 bases aligning to TRBD2. The CDR3 is 13 residues long. The J segment lost 4 bases and the V segment lost 11 bases, leaving 4 bases of the junction unmatched. CDR1 and CDR2 from the germline V gene are SGHVT and SQSDAQ. The CDR3 sequence: CADSSGGYNEQFF. CDR3 bases: TGTGCCGACTCTAGCGGGGGGTACAATGAGCAGTTCTTC.

This clonotype occurred many times. This chain uses TRBV7-2 with TRBJ2-5; D ambiguous. The ends were cut back, 5 bases at V and 4 bases at J, with 17 bases in the middle. The CDR3 is 15 residues long. Per the germline V gene, CDR1 is SGHTA and CDR2 is FQGNSA. The CDR3 is CASSPVSNALETQYF. DNA for the CDR3: TGTGCCAGCAGCCCTGTTAGTAACGCCCTAGAGACCCAGTACTTC.

The chain recombines TRBV5-4 with TRBJ1-2; tentative D call: TRBD1 (5 bases). V was shortened by 2 bases and J by 8 bases, with 16 bases between the two germline ends. Per the germline V gene, CDR1 is SGHNT and CDR2 is YYREEE (reference sequence). The CDR3 is 14 amino acids. The CDR3 coding sequence is TGTGCCAGCAGCTTTGTTCCAGGGCCGGAAGGCTACACCTTC. Residues: CASSFVPGPEGYTF.

The CDR3 nucleotides are TGTGCCGGAGAACGGACTAGCGGGGGTTACGAGCAGTACTTC. The encoded protein is CAGERTSGGYEQYF. This chain uses TRBV7-9 with TRBJ2-7, with 13 bases identical to TRBD2. V gave up 11 bases and J gave up 4 bases; unmatched junction bases: 8. The CDR3 is 14 residues long. Germline V gene sequence: CDR1 SEHNR, CDR2 FQNEAQ (reference sequence).

This sequence joins TRBV27 and TRBJ2-2, with a weak D call TRBD2 (5 bases). The CDR3 is 14 amino acids. V lost 2 bases and J lost 4, with 8 bases in between. The germline gives CDR1 MNHEY, CDR2 SMNVEV (reference sequence). CDR3 loop: CASSLGGLTGELFF. The CDR3 region has the DNA TGTGCCAGCAGTTTAGGAGGTCTCACCGGGGAGCTGTTTTTT.

The rearrangement uses TRBV6-5 and TRBJ2-3, with TRBD2 as a possible D gene (5 bases). Germline assignment: CDR1 MNHEY and CDR2 SVGAGI. The CDR3 is 14 residues long. Trimming pared 2 bases from V and 2 bases from J, leaving 8 bases between. CDR3 DNA sequence: TGTGCCAGCAGTTACGGGAGTTACACAGATACGCAGTATTTT. Translating it yields CASSYGSYTDTQYF.

The sample holds many counts of this clonotype. The rearrangement uses TRBV7-6 and TRBJ1-2; D is perhaps TRBD1 (5 bases). CDR3 size: 16 residues. With 5 bases removed from V and 2 bases from J, the gap between germline ends came to 18 bases. The germline gives CDR1 SGHVS, CDR2 FNYEAQ. CDR3 region: CASSTGPDPENYGYTF. DNA for the CDR3: TGTGCCAGCAGCACAGGTCCGGACCCGGAGAACTATGGCTACACCTTC.

This clonotype was recorded at least ten times. This chain connects TRBV7-9 to TRBJ1-2; D not certain. V was clipped by 0 bases and J by 6 bases, with 14 bases between them. The CDR3 runs to 15 residues. Germline V gene lookup returns CDR1 SEHNR and CDR2 FQNEAQ (reference sequence). The CDR3, as DNA: TGTGCCAGCAGCTTAGCTCTCCGACCATATCATGGCTACACCTTC. Encoded protein: CASSLALRPYHGYTF.

There are a few counts of this clonotype. The V call is TRBV6-2 or TRBV6-3, the J call TRBJ2-4; the match to TRBD2 covers 7 bases. Germline CDR1 and CDR2: MNHEY and SVGEGT. This CDR3 contains 13 residues. Trimming cost V 8 bases and J 8 bases; bases outside gene matches: 9. The CDR3: CASGIGGSDIQYF. DNA of the CDR3: TGTGCCAGCGGAATCGGGGGGAGTGACATTCAGTACTTC.

In its sample, this clonotype was seen once. The J gene is TRBJ1-1, the V gene TRBV29-1; D gene uncertain. Germline V CDR1 and CDR2: SQVTM, ANQGSEA. The length of the CDR3 is 12 residues. V lost 8 bases to trimming and J lost 4 bases, with 14 bases between them. In nucleotides, the CDR3 is TGCAGCCTCCGGGGAAAGGTCACTGAAGCTTTCTTT. Translated: CSLRGKVTEAFF. The full variable domain, in which reference TRBV29-1 and TRBJ1-1 provide the parts outside the CDR3, is SAVISQKPSRDICQRGTSLTIQCQVDSQVTMMFWYRQQPGQSLTLIATANQGSEATYESGFVIDKFPISRPNLTFSTLTVSNMSPEDSSIYLCSLRGKVTEAFFGQGTRLTVV.

The chain joins TRBV29-1 to TRBJ2-1, with 9 bases that match TRBD1. J gave up 7 bases and V 1 base, and 2 bases lay outside the gene matches. CDR3 length: 13 amino acids. Germline loops: CDR1 SQVTM, CDR2 ANQGSEA. The CDR3 region is CSVEGQGVNEQFF. CDR3 DNA: TGCAGCGTTGAAGGACAGGGGGTAAATGAGCAGTTCTTC.

This chain connects TRBV24-1 to TRBJ2-1; TRBD2 agrees at 12 bases. Germline assignment: CDR1 KGHDR and CDR2 SFDVKD. This CDR3 spans 16 amino acids. Germline trimming cut 0 bases from V and 7 bases from J; bases unmatched to any gene: 3. The CDR3 region has the DNA TGTGCCACCAGTGATTTGACTAGCGGGGGGATTAATGAGCAGTTCTTC. It codes for CATSDLTSGGINEQFF.

CDR3 coding DNA: TGTGCCAGCAGCAGGACTAGCGCAGATACGCAGTATTTT. This sequence encodes CASSRTSADTQYF. V and J are TRBV7-6 and TRBJ2-3, with 9 bases aligning to TRBD2. There are 13 residues in the CDR3. From germline, CDR1 is SGHVS and CDR2 FNYEAQ. V was pared by 5 bases and J by 4 bases, with 1 base of the junction left unmatched.

The chain couples TRBV4-3 to TRBJ1-2; tentatively, D is TRBD1 (5 bases). Per the germline V gene, CDR1 is LGHNA and CDR2 is YSLEER. CDR3 length: 15 amino acids. Trimming stripped 5 bases from V and 4 bases from J, with 17 bases between. The CDR3 sequence is CASSKGARDLYGYTF. CDR3 bases: TGCGCCAGCAGCAAGGGCGCTAGGGACCTCTATGGCTACACCTTC.

This chain connects TRBV20-1 to TRBJ2-3, with D unclear. The CDR3 contains 14 residues. The germline V gene has CDR1 DFQATT and CDR2 SNEGSKA (reference sequence). V dropped 4 bases and J dropped 2 bases, with 13 bases sitting between them. The CDR3 sequence: CSAIPSGATDTQYF. DNA of the CDR3: TGCAGTGCTATCCCTTCGGGTGCCACAGATACGCAGTATTTT.

The chain is built from TRBV10-3 and TRBJ1-1, with TRBD1 as a possible D gene (5 bases). This CDR3 contains 14 residues. The germline V gene has CDR1 ENHRY and CDR2 SYGVKD. V lost 6 bases and J lost 5, with 16 bases in between. The CDR3 DNA follows: TGTGCCATCAGGGGTGGGGACCCGGGGACTGAAGCTTTCTTT. This codes for CAIRGGDPGTEAFF.

This chain's CDR3 is CASRWGGKPRDYGYTF. In nucleotides, the CDR3 is TGTGCCAGCAGATGGGGTGGCAAACCGCGGGACTATGGCTACACCTTC. The genes are TRBV12-3 or TRBV12-4 and TRBJ1-2, with D uncertain. CDR3 length: 16 residues. V was trimmed by 6 bases and J by 3 bases, leaving 20 bases between them.

This clonotype was detected a few times. V is TRBV7-6 and J is TRBJ2-1, with 8 bases matching TRBD1. The CDR3 length is 17 residues. Germline CDR1 and CDR2: SGHVS and FNYEAQ. V trimming: 1 base; J trimming: 5 bases; junction bases outside the gene matches: 10. CDR3 region: CASSLDDGQGANNEQFF. CDR3 DNA: TGTGCCAGCAGCTTAGATGACGGGCAGGGGGCAAACAATGAGCAGTTCTTC.

This chain joins TRBV28 and TRBJ1-5; possibly TRBD1 for D (6 bases). Trimming removed 7 bases at V and 4 bases at J, with 14 bases between. Germline lookup yields CDR1 MDHEN and CDR2 SYDVKM. The CDR3 loop spans 14 amino acids. CDR3 nucleotide sequence: TGTGCCAGCAACCCGGACAGCGTTAATCAGCCCCAGCATTTT. Residues: CASNPDSVNQPQHF.

The chain is built from TRBV7-2 and TRBJ2-3; 13 bases map to TRBD2. The germline V gene encodes CDR1 SGHTA and CDR2 FQGNSA. The CDR3 is 17 amino acids. The V segment lost 4 bases and the J segment 0 bases; nucleotides outside the gene matches: 4. The chain's CDR3 is CASSSTSGGSSTDTQYF. The CDR3 nucleotides read TGTGCCAGCAGCTCGACTAGCGGGGGGTCTAGCACAGATACGCAGTATTTT.

The gene calls are TRBV12-3 or TRBV12-4 and TRBJ1-1, with D perhaps matching TRBD1 (6 bases). Trimming removed 6 bases from V and 0 bases from J, with 20 bases in between. The CDR3 runs to 17 residues. CDR3 DNA: TGTGCCAGCAGCTACAAAGCGGGACACTGGATGAACACTGAAGCTTTCTTT. Its translation is CASSYKAGHWMNTEAFF.

This clonotype showed up just a few times. V is TRBV2 and J is TRBJ1-2, with TRBD1 as a possible D gene (5 bases). The CDR3 extends over 14 amino acids. CDR1 and CDR2 from the germline V gene are SNHLY and FYNNEI. V was pared by 10 bases and J by 5 bases, with 20 bases between. DNA for the CDR3: TGTGCCACCACCATTACCGGGACCCTGTATGGCTACACCTTC. Protein product: CATTITGTLYGYTF.

J is TRBJ1-5 and V is TRBV19; the match to TRBD1 covers 10 bases. CDR1 LNHDA and CDR2 SQIVND come from the germline V gene (reference sequence). The junction had 9 bases not matched to a gene; V was cut back by 5 bases and J by 2 bases. The CDR3 is 17 residues long. The CDR3 DNA is TGTGCCAGTAGTTCTCCCGGACAGGGGGTCGGCAATCAGCCCCAGCATTTT. It is translated as CASSSPGQGVGNQPQHF.